This T cell receptor beta chain was captured by sequencing in a study of blood T cells in healthy people across ages. Study-wide background: T cells yielded about one barcoded beta molecule per two cells through template switching.

This CDR3 has 16 residues. Looked up from germline, CDR1 is MGHRA and CDR2 is YSYEKL. With a J-beta primer mix and a sample-barcoded 5' primer, a second PCR ran about 7 to 11 cycles. Each cDNA molecule received a tag from a template-switch adaptor that had 12 random nucleotides. TCRdb reprocessed the 5' RACE reads via MiXCR and lists one record per CDR3 protein. This sample carries 1,100,000 or so distinct CDR3 sequences, around 45% of them seen once, and the ten largest clones take about 19%. Study-wide points: Possibly, changes in expanded clonotypes were confounded because donor CMV status was unknown. Getting older went along with TCR beta diversity per million T cells dropping roughly linearly.

To note about this clonotype: No antigen is known for it.

Specimen: blood. The clonotype comes from a woman aged 60-70 years in good health. This chain connects TRBV4-1 to TRBJ2-5; D uncertain. The DNA end is a closer match to TRBJ2-7, so the J assignment may be wrong. The chain's CDR3 is CASSQEMAQVDYEQYF. The CDR3, as DNA: TGCGCCAGCAGCCAAGAAATGGCGCAGGTTGACTACGAGCAGTACTTC.